This T cell receptor beta chain derives from a study of identical twins. Findings and caveats of the study: Sequences that were beta out-of-frame showed weaker excess twin sharing.

There are a few counts of this clonotype. Its antigen is unknown. Carrying unique molecular identifiers, the cDNA also gained a universal primer site through template switching. From the 5' RACE reads, TCRdb called clonotypes with MiXCR, one entry per CDR3 protein. Of hundreds of thousands of distinct CDR3 sequences in the sample, approximately 6% were seen once. This CDR3 has 17 amino acids. Unmatched junction bases numbered 12, after V lost 3 bases and J lost 4 bases. From germline, CDR1 is SGHDN and CDR2 FVKESK. The rearrangement uses TRBV14 and TRBJ2-3, with 8 bases identical to TRBD2. The receptor's source is a man aged 18 to 35 in good health. The specimen was naive T cells sorted from blood. CDR3 in amino acids: CASSHHESGRLSDTQYF. The CDR3 DNA reads TGTGCCAGCAGCCACCACGAAAGCGGGAGATTGTCAGATACGCAGTATTTT.